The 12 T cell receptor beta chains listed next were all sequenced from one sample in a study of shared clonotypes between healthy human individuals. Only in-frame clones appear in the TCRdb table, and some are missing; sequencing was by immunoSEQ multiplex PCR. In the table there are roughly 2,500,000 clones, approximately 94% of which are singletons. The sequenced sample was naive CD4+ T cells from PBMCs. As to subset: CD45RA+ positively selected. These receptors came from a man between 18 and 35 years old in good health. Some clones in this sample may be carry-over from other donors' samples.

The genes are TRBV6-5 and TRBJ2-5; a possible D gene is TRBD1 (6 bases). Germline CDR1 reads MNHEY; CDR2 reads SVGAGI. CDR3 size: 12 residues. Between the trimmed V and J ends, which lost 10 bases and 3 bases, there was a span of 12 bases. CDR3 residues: CATQGQKETQYF. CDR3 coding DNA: TGTGCCACCCAAGGACAGAAAGAGACCCAGTACTTC.

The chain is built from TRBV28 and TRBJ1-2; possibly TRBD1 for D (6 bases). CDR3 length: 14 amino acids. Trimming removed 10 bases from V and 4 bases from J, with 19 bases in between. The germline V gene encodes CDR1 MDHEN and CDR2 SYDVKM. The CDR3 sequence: CATSGTPTTYGYTF. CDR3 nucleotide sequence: TGTGCCACCTCCGGGACACCGACTACCTATGGCTACACCTTC.

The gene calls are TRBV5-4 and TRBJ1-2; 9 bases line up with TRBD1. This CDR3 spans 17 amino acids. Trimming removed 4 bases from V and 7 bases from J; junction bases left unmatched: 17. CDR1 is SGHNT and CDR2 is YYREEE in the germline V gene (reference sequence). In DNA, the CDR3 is TGTGCCAGCAGCCAGGACCCACAGGGGGCATTGTCGAGTGGCTACACCTTC. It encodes CASSQDPQGALSSGYTF.

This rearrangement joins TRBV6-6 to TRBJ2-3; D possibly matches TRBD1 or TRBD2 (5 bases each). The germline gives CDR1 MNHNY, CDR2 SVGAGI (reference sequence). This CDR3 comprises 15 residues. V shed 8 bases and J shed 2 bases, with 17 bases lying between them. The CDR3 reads CASRGPRSPTDTQYF. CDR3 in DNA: TGTGCCAGCCGGGGCCCCCGCAGCCCCACAGATACGCAGTATTTT.

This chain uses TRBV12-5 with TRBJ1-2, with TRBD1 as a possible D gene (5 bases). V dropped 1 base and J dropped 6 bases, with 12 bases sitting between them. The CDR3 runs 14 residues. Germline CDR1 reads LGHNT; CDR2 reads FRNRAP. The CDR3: CASGLDVMGHGYTF. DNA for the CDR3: TGTGCTAGTGGTTTGGACGTCATGGGGCATGGCTACACCTTC.

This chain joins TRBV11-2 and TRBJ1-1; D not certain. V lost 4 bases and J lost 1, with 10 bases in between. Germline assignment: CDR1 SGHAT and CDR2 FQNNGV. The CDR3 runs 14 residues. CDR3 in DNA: TGTGCCAGCAGCTATAGGGCAGGGAACACTGAAGCTTTCTTT. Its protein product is CASSYRAGNTEAFF.

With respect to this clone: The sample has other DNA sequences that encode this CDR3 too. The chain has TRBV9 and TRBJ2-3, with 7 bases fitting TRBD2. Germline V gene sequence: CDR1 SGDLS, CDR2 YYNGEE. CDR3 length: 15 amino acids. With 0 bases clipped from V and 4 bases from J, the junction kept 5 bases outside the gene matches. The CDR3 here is CASSVEGGRADTQYF. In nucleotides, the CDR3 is TGTGCCAGCAGCGTAGAGGGCGGGAGAGCAGATACGCAGTATTTT.

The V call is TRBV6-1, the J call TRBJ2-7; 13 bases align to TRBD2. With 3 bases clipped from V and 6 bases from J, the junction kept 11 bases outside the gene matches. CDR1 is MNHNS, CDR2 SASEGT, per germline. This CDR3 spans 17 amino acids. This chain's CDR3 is CASSEGRTSGGPSEQYF. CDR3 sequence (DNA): TGTGCCAGCAGTGAGGGAAGGACTAGCGGGGGCCCCTCCGAGCAGTACTTC.

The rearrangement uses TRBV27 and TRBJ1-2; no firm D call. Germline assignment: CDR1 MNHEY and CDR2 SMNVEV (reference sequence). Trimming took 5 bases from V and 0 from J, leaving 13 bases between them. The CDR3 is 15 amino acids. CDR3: CASSATRSSNYGYTF. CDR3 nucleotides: TGTGCCAGCAGTGCAACAAGGTCGTCTAACTATGGCTACACCTTC.

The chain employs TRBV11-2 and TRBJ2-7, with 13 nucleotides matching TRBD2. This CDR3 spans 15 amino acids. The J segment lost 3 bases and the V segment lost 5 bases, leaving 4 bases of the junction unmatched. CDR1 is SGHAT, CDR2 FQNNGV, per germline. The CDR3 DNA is TGTGCCAGCAGCCAGGGACTAGCGGGGATCTACGAGCAGTACTTC. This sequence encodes CASSQGLAGIYEQYF.

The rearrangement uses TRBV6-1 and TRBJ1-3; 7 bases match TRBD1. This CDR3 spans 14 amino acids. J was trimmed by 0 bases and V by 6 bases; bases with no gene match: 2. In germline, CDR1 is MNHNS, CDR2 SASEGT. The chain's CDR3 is CASRTGISGNTIYF. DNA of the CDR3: TGTGCCAGCAGGACAGGGATCTCTGGAAACACCATATATTTT.

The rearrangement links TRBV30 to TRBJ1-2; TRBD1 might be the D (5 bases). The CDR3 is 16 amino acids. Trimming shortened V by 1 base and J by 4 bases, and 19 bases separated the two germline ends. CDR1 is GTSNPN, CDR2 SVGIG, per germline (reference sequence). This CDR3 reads CAWSGSGAQTSYGYTF. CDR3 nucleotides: TGTGCCTGGAGTGGGAGCGGGGCCCAGACCTCCTATGGCTACACCTTC.